These 28 T cell receptor beta chains share one sample of origin, sequenced in a study of T cell changes during pregnancy in multiple sclerosis. Method: immunoSEQ multiplex PCR; TCRdb's copy keeps in-frame clones and lacks some. The sample holds approximately 32,000 clones, roughly 90% seen once. The specimen was peripheral blood, collected in the third trimester of pregnancy. The origin of the receptors is a female donor in good health, enrolled as a control in a pregnancy study.

The CDR3 nucleotides read TGTGCCAGCACCATAAGGGCAGGGCAGCCCCAGCATTTT. The encoded protein is CASTIRAGQPQHF. The chain uses TRBV28 and TRBJ1-5; maybe TRBD1 (5 bases). Germline loops: CDR1 MDHEN, CDR2 SYDVKM. V lost 7 bases and J 7 bases, leaving 14 bases between the germline ends. CDR3 length: 13 amino acids.

In this sample, this clone turned up a few times. The chain carries TRBV7-9 and TRBJ2-2; D unclear. The CDR3 has 13 residues. The germline CDR1 and CDR2 sequences are SEHNR and FQNEAQ (reference sequence). Trimming left V 4 bases short and J 9 bases short, with 12 bases between. As DNA, the CDR3 is TGTGCCAGCAGCTACCACAGTTCAAGGGAGCTGTTTTTT. This codes for CASSYHSSRELFF. The whole variable domain, filled in from reference TRBV7-9 and TRBJ2-2, reads DTGVSQNPRHKITKRGQNVTFRCDPISEHNRLYWYRQTLGQGPEFLTYFQNEAQLEKSRLLSDRFSAERPKGSFSTLEIQRTEQGDSAMYLCASSYHSSRELFFGEGSRLTVL.

V and J are TRBV7-9 and TRBJ2-5; D gene ambiguous. Germline loops: CDR1 SEHNR, CDR2 FQNEAQ (reference sequence). CDR3 length: 13 amino acids. V was trimmed by 1 base and J by 1 base, leaving 4 bases between them. Here the CDR3 reads CASSLGLQETQYF. CDR3 DNA: TGTGCCAGCAGCTTAGGTCTCCAAGAGACCCAGTACTTC.

The chain employs TRBV28 and TRBJ2-7; TRBD2 is a possible D gene (6 bases). CDR3 length equals 15 residues. CDR1 is MDHEN and CDR2 is SYDVKM in the germline V gene. Trimming removed 8 bases from V and 2 bases from J, with 19 bases in between. CDR3: CASAAWWEATYEQYF. For the CDR3, the DNA is TGTGCCAGCGCCGCCTGGTGGGAGGCCACCTACGAGCAGTACTTC.

This rearrangement joins TRBV7-9 to TRBJ2-2, with TRBD2 matching 7 bases. V lost 6 bases and J lost 5; bases outside the gene matches: 9. Per the germline V gene, CDR1 is SEHNR and CDR2 is FQNEAQ (reference sequence). The CDR3 has 15 amino acids. Here the CDR3 reads CASSPGLVKTGELFF. The CDR3 region has the DNA TGTGCCAGCAGTCCCGGACTAGTTAAAACCGGGGAGCTGTTTTTT. The variable domain in full, completed from reference TRBV7-9 and TRBJ2-2, reads DTGVSQNPRHKITKRGQNVTFRCDPISEHNRLYWYRQTLGQGPEFLTYFQNEAQLEKSRLLSDRFSAERPKGSFSTLEIQRTEQGDSAMYLCASSPGLVKTGELFFGEGSRLTVL.

J is TRBJ1-5 and V is TRBV7-6, with a tentative D call TRBD1 (6 bases). CDR1 and CDR2 (germline): SGHVS, FNYEAQ. V was shortened by 5 bases and J by 5 bases, with 16 bases between the two germline ends. This CDR3 contains 15 residues. CDR3 region: CASSATGPFDQPQHF. The CDR3 DNA reads as TGTGCCAGCAGCGCGACAGGTCCCTTTGATCAGCCCCAGCATTTT.

V gene TRBV15 combines with J gene TRBJ2-3; D gene uncertain. CDR1 is LNHNV, CDR2 YYDKDF, per germline (reference sequence). Trimming removed 0 bases from V and 1 base from J, with 8 bases in between. This CDR3 region has 15 residues. The DNA of the CDR3 is TGTGCCACCAGCAGAGAGGCCAGCGGCACAGATACGCAGTATTTT. Translated: CATSREASGTDTQYF.

CDR3 loop: CASSVEAGGTGELFF. CDR3 coding DNA: TGTGCCAGCAGCGTAGAAGCGGGAGGGACCGGGGAGCTGTTTTTT. This sequence joins TRBV9 and TRBJ2-2, with TRBD2 matching 10 bases. The CDR3 has 15 residues. CDR1 and CDR2 (germline): SGDLS, YYNGEE. V shed 0 bases, J shed 5 bases, and the junction held 1 base outside the gene matches.

The chain recombines TRBV4-2 with TRBJ2-1; the match to TRBD1 covers 9 bases. Germline V gene lookup returns CDR1 LGHNA and CDR2 YNFKEQ. With V trimmed by 1 base and J by 3 bases, 4 bases remained unmatched. This CDR3 region has 16 residues. The chain's CDR3 is CASSQVGQGGYNEQFF. In DNA form, the CDR3 reads TGTGCCAGCAGCCAAGTGGGACAGGGTGGCTACAATGAGCAGTTCTTC.

V usage is TRBV4-3 and J usage is TRBJ2-1; TRBD2 matches 12 bases. Losses at the gene ends were 2 bases for V and 11 bases for J; bases not matched to a gene: 4. Germline values: CDR1 LGHNA, CDR2 YSLEER. The CDR3 is 14 residues long. The CDR3 sequence is CASSQLTSGGQQFF. The CDR3 DNA sequence: TGCGCCAGCAGCCAATTGACTAGCGGGGGACAGCAGTTCTTC.

This rearrangement joins TRBV7-9 to TRBJ1-2; a weak D match, TRBD1 (6 bases). Between the trimmed V and J ends, which lost 1 base and 3 bases, there was a span of 12 bases. Per germline, CDR1 SEHNR and CDR2 FQNEAQ (reference sequence). The CDR3 has 15 amino acids. The CDR3 is CASSLVNRVHYGYTF. CDR3 in DNA: TGTGCCAGCAGCTTAGTAAACAGGGTACACTATGGCTACACCTTC.

The V call is TRBV5-1, the J call TRBJ1-5; D not certain. Trimming cost V 1 base and J 4 bases, with 3 bases left between them. The CDR3 length is 12 residues. Germline V lookup: CDR1 SGHRS, CDR2 YFSETQ. The CDR3 loop is CASSLTNQPQHF. CDR3 nucleotides: TGCGCCAGCAGCTTGACAAATCAGCCCCAGCATTTT.

This clone has just one count. The V and J genes are TRBV28 and TRBJ2-5; 8 bases match TRBD2. Germline V gives CDR1 MDHEN, CDR2 SYDVKM. J was trimmed by 2 bases and V by 3 bases; bases with no gene match: 5. The CDR3 runs to 15 residues. As DNA, the CDR3 is TGTGCCAGCAGTTTGGGGGGGACTAGTCAAGAGACCCAGTACTTC. This codes for CASSLGGTSQETQYF.

The gene calls are TRBV7-3 and TRBJ2-1, with 8 bases lining up with TRBD2. J was trimmed by 4 bases and V by 5 bases; bases with no gene match: 7. Germline loops: CDR1 SGHTA, CDR2 FQGTGA. CDR3 length: 15 residues. The CDR3 region is CASSITSGKYNEQFF. Written as DNA, the CDR3 is TGTGCCAGCAGCATCACTAGCGGTAAATACAATGAGCAGTTCTTC. Based on the CDR3 plus reference TRBV7-3 and TRBJ2-1, the full variable domain is GAGVSQTPSNKVTEKGKYVELRCDPISGHTALYWYRQSLGQGPEFLIYFQGTGAADDSGLPNDRFFAVRPEGSVSTLKIQRTERGDSAVYLCASSITSGKYNEQFFGPGTRLTVL.

This chain connects TRBV10-2 to TRBJ2-3; 7 nucleotides align to TRBD2. Germline V gene lookup returns CDR1 WSHSY and CDR2 SAAADI. Germline trimming cut 2 bases from V and 5 bases from J; bases unmatched to any gene: 13. This CDR3 has 17 residues. The CDR3, as DNA: TGCGCCAGCAGTGAGGGTAGCGGGTTCAGGCATGTAGATACGCAGTATTTT. Protein sequence: CASSEGSGFRHVDTQYF.

This chain uses TRBV5-1 with TRBJ2-7; D unclear. Trimming pared 1 base from V and 4 bases from J, leaving 12 bases between. This CDR3 spans 14 amino acids. From germline, CDR1 is SGHRS and CDR2 YFSETQ. CDR3 in DNA: TGCGCCAGCAGCTTGAGAGACTCTTTTTACGAGCAGTACTTC. Protein sequence: CASSLRDSFYEQYF.

This clone has a handful of counts. The chain has TRBV4-2 and TRBJ2-1; D remains unclear. The V end was cut by 0 bases, the J end by 4 bases, with 13 bases between. CDR1 is LGHNA, CDR2 YNFKEQ, per germline. This CDR3 has 16 amino acids. The CDR3 DNA follows: TGTGCCAGCAGCCAAGAGGCACCTGGCCAATACAATGAGCAGTTCTTC. It yields the protein CASSQEAPGQYNEQFF.

The rearrangement links TRBV11-2 to TRBJ1-6; a possible D gene is TRBD1 (5 bases). The length of the CDR3 is 15 residues. V was shortened by 0 bases and J by 9 bases, with 12 bases between the two germline ends. The germline V gene encodes CDR1 SGHAT and CDR2 FQNNGV. CDR3 nucleotide sequence: TGTGCCAGCAGCTTAGATGGGGGGGGGAGTTCACCCCTCCACTTT. Amino acids: CASSLDGGGSSPLHF.

The chain recombines TRBV7-2 with TRBJ2-1; 9 bases align to TRBD2. Germline V lookup: CDR1 SGHTA, CDR2 FQGNSA. The CDR3 contains 16 residues. With V trimmed by 1 base and J by 2 bases, 3 bases remained unmatched. CDR3 nucleotides: TGTGCCAGCAGCTTAGGGGCGGGAGGGGCCTACAATGAGCAGTTCTTC. Translation: CASSLGAGGAYNEQFF.

The chain links TRBV30 to TRBJ1-2; D possibly corresponds to TRBD1 (6 bases). Germline CDR1 and CDR2: GTSNPN and SVGIG (reference sequence). Trimming pared 0 bases from V and 4 bases from J, leaving 15 bases between. The CDR3 is 15 residues long. CDR3 sequence: CAWSVVPGVAYGYTF. The CDR3 nucleotides read TGTGCCTGGAGTGTAGTCCCAGGGGTTGCCTATGGCTACACCTTC. Full variable domain (missing parts from reference TRBV30 and TRBJ1-2): SQTIHQWPATLVQPVGSPLSLECTVEGTSNPNLYWYRQAAGRGLQLLFYSVGIGQISSEVPQNLSASRPQDRQFILSSKKLLLSDSGFYLCAWSVVPGVAYGYTFGSGTRLTVV.

The chain employs TRBV12-5 and TRBJ2-1, with 11 bases matching TRBD2. Germline trimming cut 2 bases from V and 0 bases from J; bases unmatched to any gene: 12. Germline CDR1 and CDR2: LGHNT and FRNRAP. The CDR3 length is 20 residues. This CDR3 reads CASGLYPPTSGSHSYNEQFF. The CDR3 region has the DNA TGTGCTAGTGGTTTGTATCCCCCTACTAGCGGGAGCCACTCCTACAATGAGCAGTTCTTC.

The CDR3 sequence: CASSELGTGPTEAFF. Here the CDR3 DNA reads TGTGCCAGCAGTGAATTGGGGACAGGGCCCACTGAAGCTTTCTTT. The chain joins TRBV2 to TRBJ1-1; 9 bases are a match to TRBD1. With 2 bases clipped from V and 4 bases from J, the junction kept 5 bases outside the gene matches. The CDR3 contains 15 residues. Germline V CDR1 and CDR2: SNHLY, FYNNEI.

The chain links TRBV6-5 to TRBJ2-1; 9 nucleotides line up with TRBD2. CDR1 and CDR2 (germline): MNHEY, SVGAGI. CDR3 length equals 16 residues. The ends lost 2 bases at V and 4 bases at J; junction bases unmatched: 6. The chain's CDR3 is CASSYTTSGWYNEQFF. For the CDR3, the DNA is TGTGCCAGCAGTTACACTACTAGCGGGTGGTACAATGAGCAGTTCTTC.

The chain combines TRBV12-1 with TRBJ2-4; TRBD1, the D gene given by the table, was not confirmed from the DNA. TRBV12-1 constitutes a pseudogene. The CDR3 covers 15 residues. As DNA, the CDR3 is TGTGCCAGCAGCTTCAGGGGGCTAGCCAAAAACATTCAGTACTTC. Translated, it gives CASSFRGLAKNIQYF.

The chain carries TRBV5-1 and TRBJ1-2, with TRBD1 as a possible D gene (6 bases). The V end was cut by 0 bases, the J end by 0 bases, with 12 bases between. From germline, CDR1 is SGHRS and CDR2 YFSETQ. The CDR3 is 16 residues long. The CDR3 loop reads CASSLESDRTNYGYTF. The CDR3 DNA reads as TGCGCCAGCAGCTTGGAGTCGGACAGAACTAACTATGGCTACACCTTC.

This chain joins TRBV6-6 and TRBJ1-1; D might be TRBD1 (6 bases). Germline CDR1 and CDR2: MNHNY and SVGAGI (reference sequence). This CDR3 has 15 residues. V lost 6 bases and J 6 bases, leaving 20 bases between the germline ends. Written as DNA, the CDR3 is TGTGCCAGCAGCCCCGACAGGACCGCTTACGCTGAAGCTTTCTTT. Protein: CASSPDRTAYAEAFF.

The chain joins TRBV18 to TRBJ1-1, with a weak D call TRBD1 (6 bases). Trimming removed 4 bases from V and 0 bases from J, with 15 bases in between. Per germline, CDR1 KGHSH and CDR2 LQKENI. This CDR3 has 16 residues. The CDR3 loop reads CASSRRQDNMNTEAFF. The CDR3 bases are TGTGCCAGCTCACGCCGACAGGATAACATGAACACTGAAGCTTTCTTT.

This clone was counted once. The rearrangement joins TRBV20-1 to TRBJ2-5; tentative D call: TRBD2 (6 bases). The germline V and J ends were trimmed by 5 bases and 7 bases, with 11 bases remaining between them. CDR1 and CDR2 from the germline V gene are DFQATT and SNEGSKA (reference sequence). This CDR3 is built from 11 residues. The CDR3 sequence is CSASAGRTQYF. The CDR3 DNA reads TGCAGTGCTTCAGCGGGTAGGACCCAGTACTTC.